This paragraph covers one T cell receptor beta chain sequence. Antigen unknown. The source of the sample is a study of OX40 agonist ivuxolimab in advanced cancers. Turning to the study itself: With ivuxolimab, an agonistic anti-OX40 (CD134) antibody, patients were treated. Patients treated during dose escalation were battling hepatocellular carcinoma, melanoma, renal cell or head and neck cancer. Participants, 75% to 90% male, averaged about 56 years of age, ranging from about 20 to 79.

Data came from immunoSEQ multiplex PCR; TCRdb stores just in-frame clones and leaves some out. The table lists 75,000 to 100,000 clones, 84% of them singletons. Germline loops: CDR1 SGHTS, CDR2 YDEGEE. The CDR3 spans 14 residues. V shed 2 bases, J shed 4 bases, and the junction held 1 base outside the gene matches. Broader study findings: At 0.1 to 3.0 mg/kg and by week 6, clonal expansion occurred in CD4+ and CD8+ blood T cells.

The rearrangement links TRBV5-8 to TRBJ1-2; TRBD1 matches 11 bases. The source is an adult with an advanced solid tumor such as melanoma, head and neck, liver or kidney cancer. Specimen: CD4+ or CD8+ T cells sorted from blood, collected in a trial of the OX40 agonist ivuxolimab. CDR3 nucleotides: TGTGCCAGCAGCTTAGGGACAGGGGGCTATGGCTACACCTTC. Amino acids: CASSLGTGGYGYTF.